Listed below are T cell receptor beta chains from one sample, sequenced in a study of T-cell memory formation after mild COVID-19. MiXCR, applied by TCRdb to the 5' RACE reads, yields one record per CDR3 protein. The data hold hundreds of thousands of distinct CDR3 sequences, with about 20% observed a single time. The sample consisted of PBMCs or a T cell subset sorted from them (not recorded which). The receptor set was obtained from an adult woman who had mild COVID-19 (a few samples of this study predate the infection). Cell type and time point are not known. Each CDR3 is given with its conserved first and last residue. A D gene is named only where the DNA matches it firmly. Clone size is shown for a subset of rows, as once, few, many or a class of expanded clone.

abundance	v_gene	j_gene	d_gene	CDR3nt	CDR3aa
few	TRBV7-3	TRBJ2-1	TRBD2	TGTGCCAGCAGCCCTACTGGACTAGGGGCCTACAATGAGCAGTTCTTC	CASSPTGLGAYNEQFF
few	TRBV29-1	TRBJ2-7	.	TGCAGCGTACCAGGGGATTACGAGCAGTACTTC	CSVPGDYEQYF
few	TRBV7-9	TRBJ2-5	TRBD2	TGTGCCAGCAGCTTAAGTCTAGCGGGAGAGACCCAGTACTTC	CASSLSLAGETQYF
.	TRBV29-1	TRBJ2-1	TRBD2	TGCAGCGTTCGAACTAGCGGCAATGAGCAGTTCTTC	CSVRTSGNEQFF
many	TRBV7-9	TRBJ2-7	TRBD2	TGTGCCAGCAGCTCAACTAGCGGGGGCTACGAGCAGTACTTC	CASSSTSGGYEQYF
once	TRBV7-9	TRBJ2-1	.	TGTGCCAGCAGCGGTGACACCTTCCTGGGAGATGAGCAGTTCTTC	CASSGDTFLGDEQFF
many	TRBV7-3	TRBJ2-7	TRBD2	TGTGCCAGCAGCTCGGGACTAGCGGGGCCTCTATTACGAACCTACGAGCAGTACTTC	CASSSGLAGPLLRTYEQYF
few	TRBV5-5	TRBJ2-1	.	TGTGCCAGCAGCTTCGGAAGGGAGGTAAATGAGCAGTTCTTC	CASSFGREVNEQFF
.	TRBV7-2	TRBJ1-6	.	TGTGCCAGCAGCTTAGCACGGGAAATGCCCCTCCACTTT	CASSLAREMPLHF
.	TRBV7-2	TRBJ1-1	.	TGTGCCAGCAGCCGGACTTCTCTATCGTACACTGAAGCTTTCTTT	CASSRTSLSYTEAFF
many	TRBV5-1	TRBJ2-1	.	TGCGCCAGCAGCCGCAGACAATCCGGGGGAAATGAGCAGTTCTTC	CASSRRQSGGNEQFF
.	TRBV18	TRBJ1-2	TRBD1	TGTGCCAGCTCACCACGAGGGGCAGGGGGTGATGGCTACACCTTC	CASSPRGAGGDGYTF
few	TRBV6-2/TRBV6-3	TRBJ2-7	.	TGTGCCAGCAGTACATTCGGGGGCTTTGAGCAGTACTTC	CASSTFGGFEQYF
.	TRBV30	TRBJ1-3	.	TGTGCCTGGACTTTAGGAGGCAACACCATATATTTT	CAWTLGGNTIYF
.	TRBV7-2	TRBJ1-1	.	TGTGCCAGCAGAACAAAGGCCGGGAACACTGAAGCTTTCTTT	CASRTKAGNTEAFF
few	TRBV3-1	TRBJ1-2	.	TGTGCCAGCAGCCAAGATAGTCTGGGGATCGGGGGCTACACCTTC	CASSQDSLGIGGYTF
few	TRBV4-1	TRBJ1-1	.	TGCGCCAGCAGCCAAGGCCAGGGGCTGGGGTCTGAAGCTTTCTTT	CASSQGQGLGSEAFF
many	TRBV5-1	TRBJ2-1	.	TGCGCCAGCAGCTTGGGGTCTAGCTTCAATGAGCAGTTCTTC	CASSLGSSFNEQFF
few	TRBV18	TRBJ2-7	TRBD1	TGTGCCAGCTCACCACCAGGGACAGTAAGCTACGAGCAGTACTTC	CASSPPGTVSYEQYF
.	TRBV18	TRBJ1-2	.	TGTGCCAGCGGAAACGGCTATGGCTACACCTTC	CASGNGYGYTF
.	TRBV24-1	TRBJ2-7	TRBD1	TGTGCCACAACTGGACAGGGGAAACCCTACGAGCAGTACTTC	CATTGQGKPYEQYF
few	TRBV15	TRBJ2-3	.	TGTGCCACCAGCAGAGACGGGGATACGCAGTATTTT	CATSRDGDTQYF
.	TRBV6-5	TRBJ2-7	TRBD2	TGTGCCAGCAGTTACTCGACCAGCGGGAGCCCCTACGAGCAGTACTTC	CASSYSTSGSPYEQYF
.	TRBV5-1	TRBJ2-2	.	TGCGCCAGCATCAGCAAACAGGGAGACACCGGGGAGCTGTTTTTT	CASISKQGDTGELFF
few	TRBV11-2	TRBJ2-4	TRBD2	TGTGCCAGCAGCTCCATATCGGCTAGCGGGAGGGCCAGAAACATTCAGTACTTC	CASSSISASGRARNIQYF
.	TRBV4-3	TRBJ1-1	TRBD1	TGCGCCAGCAGCCAAGGGACAGGGACGAACACTGAAGCTTTCTTT	CASSQGTGTNTEAFF
.	TRBV25-1	TRBJ2-2	TRBD1	TGTGCCAGCAGCCCACCGGGACAGGGAGTCACCGGGGAGCTGTTTTTT	CASSPPGQGVTGELFF
once	TRBV7-3	TRBJ2-5	.	TGTGCCAGCAGCAAATATGGGCAGGGCAAGGAGACCCAGTACTTC	CASSKYGQGKETQYF
few	TRBV27	TRBJ2-5	.	TGTGCCAGCAGTTATTTCCAGGGGGGCGAGACCCAGTACTTC	CASSYFQGGETQYF
.	TRBV20-1	TRBJ2-1	.	TGCAGTGCTAGTGGCCAGTTAACTATGACCAATGAGCAGTTCTTC	CSASGQLTMTNEQFF
few	TRBV7-9	TRBJ2-1	.	TGTGCCAGCCCGGGTGGGAATGAGCAGTTCTTC	CASPGGNEQFF
few	TRBV20-1	TRBJ2-1	.	TGCAGTGCTAGAGATCGGACACTTAGGAATGAGCAGTTCTTC	CSARDRTLRNEQFF
few	TRBV7-2	TRBJ2-3	TRBD2	TGTGCCAGCAGCTTGGGGACTATTACAGATACGCAGTATTTT	CASSLGTITDTQYF
.	TRBV19	TRBJ2-7	TRBD2	TGTGCCAGTAGTTATGGACTAGCGGGACCCTACGAGCAGTACTTC	CASSYGLAGPYEQYF
.	TRBV7-8	TRBJ2-3	.	TGTGCCAGCAGCTTATATTCGCGGGACCAAGGAGGGGATACGCAGTATTTT	CASSLYSRDQGGDTQYF
few	TRBV27	TRBJ2-7	.	TGTGCCAGCAGGGATGGTGGGAAAGCCTACGAGCAGTACTTC	CASRDGGKAYEQYF
few	TRBV5-1	TRBJ1-2	.	TGCGCCAGCAGCACACAAGAGGGTGACTATGGCTACACCTTC	CASSTQEGDYGYTF
many	TRBV5-1	TRBJ1-1	.	TGTGCCAGCAGCTTAGGGGGGGCGAACACTGAAGCTTTCTTT	CASSLGGANTEAFF
.	TRBV18	TRBJ2-1	TRBD1	TGTGCCAGCTCACCGAATCCAGGGGGCTCCTACAATGAGCAGTTCTTC	CASSPNPGGSYNEQFF
.	TRBV3-1	TRBJ1-6	.	TGTGCCAGCAGCCCCCCGGGCTATAATTCACCCCTCCACTTT	CASSPPGYNSPLHF
.	TRBV6-5	TRBJ2-7	.	TGTGCCACCAAAACCGGGGGCGCCGGGTACGAGCAGTACTTC	CATKTGGAGYEQYF
few	TRBV7-9	TRBJ2-4	.	TGTGCCAGCAGCCCGATCTCCCCGGGACACATAAACATTCAGTACTTC	CASSPISPGHINIQYF
.	TRBV9	TRBJ2-3	TRBD2	TGTGCCAGCAGCGTACGGGGGGATGAGGCAGATACGCAGTATTTT	CASSVRGDEADTQYF
few	TRBV7-2	TRBJ2-3	.	TGTGCCAGCAGCTTAGCCCGGCGGCAGGGCCCAGATACGCAGTATTTT	CASSLARRQGPDTQYF
few	TRBV15	TRBJ1-2	TRBD1	TGTGCCACCATCGGGACAGGGGGCGACGGCTACACCTTC	CATIGTGGDGYTF
.	TRBV19	TRBJ1-1	TRBD1	TGTGCCAGTAGTCCAACACGACAGGGGATCCCTGAAGCTTTCTTT	CASSPTRQGIPEAFF
.	TRBV4-3	TRBJ2-1	.	TGCGCCAGCAGCCAAGGGGACTGGATATACAATGAGCAGTTCTTC	CASSQGDWIYNEQFF
.	TRBV7-2	TRBJ1-4	.	TGTGCCAGCAGCTTGGAGCCGAAGGAAAAACTGTTTTTT	CASSLEPKEKLFF
few	TRBV9	TRBJ2-5	.	TGTGCCAGCAGCGTAACCCAAGAGACCCAGTACTTC	CASSVTQETQYF
few	TRBV4-1	TRBJ1-4	.	TGCGCCAGCAGCCAAGGACCGGGGGTGGATGAAAAACTGTTTTTT	CASSQGPGVDEKLFF
.	TRBV4-1	TRBJ1-2	.	TGCGCCAGCAGCCAAGCGGAGACCGCGGATTATGGCTACACCTTC	CASSQAETADYGYTF
few	TRBV12-3/TRBV12-4	TRBJ1-6	.	TGTGCCAGCAGTTTAAGGACAATCCCCTATAATTCACCCCTCCACTTT	CASSLRTIPYNSPLHF
few	TRBV4-3	TRBJ2-7	.	TGCGCCAGCAGCCAAGAATGGGGTAGGAACGTAGTGAACGAGCAGTACTTC	CASSQEWGRNVVNEQYF
.	TRBV20-1	TRBJ2-5	.	TGCAGTGCTAGAGTAGGTGGGAGTGGGGAGACCCAGTACTTC	CSARVGGSGETQYF